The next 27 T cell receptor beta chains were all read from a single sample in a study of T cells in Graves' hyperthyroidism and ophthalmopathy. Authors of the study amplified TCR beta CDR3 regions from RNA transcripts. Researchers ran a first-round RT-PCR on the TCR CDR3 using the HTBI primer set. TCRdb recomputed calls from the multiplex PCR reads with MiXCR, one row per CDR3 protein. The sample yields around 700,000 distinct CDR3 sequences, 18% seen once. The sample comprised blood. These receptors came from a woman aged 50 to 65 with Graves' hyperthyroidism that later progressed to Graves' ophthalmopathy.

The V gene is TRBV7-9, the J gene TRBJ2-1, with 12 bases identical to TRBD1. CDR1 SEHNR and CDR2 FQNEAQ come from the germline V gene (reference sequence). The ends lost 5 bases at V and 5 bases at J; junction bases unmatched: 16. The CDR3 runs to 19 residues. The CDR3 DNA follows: TGTGCCAGCAGCCGAAATATGTTTTGGGGGACAGGGGGCCACAATGAGCAGTTCTTC. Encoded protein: CASSRNMFWGTGGHNEQFF.

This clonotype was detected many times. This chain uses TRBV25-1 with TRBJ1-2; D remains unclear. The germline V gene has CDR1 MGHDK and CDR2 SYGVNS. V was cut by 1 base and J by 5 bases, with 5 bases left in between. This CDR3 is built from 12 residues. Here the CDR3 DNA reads TGTGCCAGCAGTGAATTCGGGTATGGCTACACCTTC. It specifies CASSEFGYGYTF.

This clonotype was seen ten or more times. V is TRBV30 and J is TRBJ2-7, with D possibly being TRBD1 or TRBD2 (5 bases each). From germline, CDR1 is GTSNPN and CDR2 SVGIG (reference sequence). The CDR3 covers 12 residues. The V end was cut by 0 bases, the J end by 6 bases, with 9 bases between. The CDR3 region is CAWSVLGAEQYF. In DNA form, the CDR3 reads TGTGCCTGGAGTGTACTCGGGGCCGAGCAGTACTTC.

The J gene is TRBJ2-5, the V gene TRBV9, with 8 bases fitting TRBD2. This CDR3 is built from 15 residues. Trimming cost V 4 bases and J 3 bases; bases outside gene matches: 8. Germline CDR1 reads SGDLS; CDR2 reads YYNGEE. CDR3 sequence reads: CASSPPGTRKETQYF. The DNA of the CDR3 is TGTGCCAGCAGCCCCCCCGGGACTAGAAAAGAGACCCAGTACTTC.

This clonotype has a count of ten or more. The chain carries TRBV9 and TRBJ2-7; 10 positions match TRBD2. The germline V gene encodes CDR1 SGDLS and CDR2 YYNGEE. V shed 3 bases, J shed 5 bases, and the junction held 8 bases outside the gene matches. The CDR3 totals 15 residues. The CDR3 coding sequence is TGTGCCAGCAGCGCGAGCGGGGGGGCCGTAAACGAGCAGTACTTC. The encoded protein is CASSASGGAVNEQYF.

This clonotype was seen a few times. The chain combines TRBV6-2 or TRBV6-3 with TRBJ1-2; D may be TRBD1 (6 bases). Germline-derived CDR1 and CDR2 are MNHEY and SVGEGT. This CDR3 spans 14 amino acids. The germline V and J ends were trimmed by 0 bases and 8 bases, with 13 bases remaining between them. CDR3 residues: CASSYSRGREGYTF. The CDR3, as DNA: TGTGCCAGCAGTTACTCGCGGGGGCGCGAAGGCTACACCTTC.

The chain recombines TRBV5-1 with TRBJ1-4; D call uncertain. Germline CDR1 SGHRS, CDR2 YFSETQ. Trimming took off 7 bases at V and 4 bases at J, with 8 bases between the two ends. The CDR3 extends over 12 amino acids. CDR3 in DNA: TGCGCCAGCCGACCTAATAATGAAAAACTGTTTTTT. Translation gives CASRPNNEKLFF.

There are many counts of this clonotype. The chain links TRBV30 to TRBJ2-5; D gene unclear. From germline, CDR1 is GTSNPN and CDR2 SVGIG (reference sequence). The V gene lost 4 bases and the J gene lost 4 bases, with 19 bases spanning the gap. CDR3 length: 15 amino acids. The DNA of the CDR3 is TGTGCCTGGATTACAGCTGGGTGGGGTGGAGAGACCCAGTACTTC. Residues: CAWITAGWGGETQYF.

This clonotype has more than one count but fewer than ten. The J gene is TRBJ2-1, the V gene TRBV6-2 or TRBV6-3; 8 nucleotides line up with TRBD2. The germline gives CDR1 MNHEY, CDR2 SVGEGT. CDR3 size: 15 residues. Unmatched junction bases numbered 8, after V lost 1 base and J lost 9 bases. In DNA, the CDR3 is TGTGCCAGCAGTTACTGGGGGACTAGACGTGCTGAGCAGTTCTTC. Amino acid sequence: CASSYWGTRRAEQFF.

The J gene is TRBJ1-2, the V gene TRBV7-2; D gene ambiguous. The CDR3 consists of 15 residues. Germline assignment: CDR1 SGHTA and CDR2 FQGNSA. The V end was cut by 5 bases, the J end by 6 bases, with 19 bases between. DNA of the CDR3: TGTGCCAGCAGCCGCCCCGGAGGGCTGGATGATGGCTACACCTTC. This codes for CASSRPGGLDDGYTF.

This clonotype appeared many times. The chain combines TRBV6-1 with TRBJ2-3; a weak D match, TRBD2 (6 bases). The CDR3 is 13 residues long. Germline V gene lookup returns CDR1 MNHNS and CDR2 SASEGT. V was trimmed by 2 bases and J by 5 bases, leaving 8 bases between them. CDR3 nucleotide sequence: TGTGCCAGCAGTGAACAGGGAGGAGATACGCAGTATTTT. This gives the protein CASSEQGGDTQYF.

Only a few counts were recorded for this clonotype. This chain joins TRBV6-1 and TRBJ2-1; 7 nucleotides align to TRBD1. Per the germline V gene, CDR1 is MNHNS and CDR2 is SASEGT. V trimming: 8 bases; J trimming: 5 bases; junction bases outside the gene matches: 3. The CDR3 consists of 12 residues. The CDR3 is CASRDSHNEQFF. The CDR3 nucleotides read TGTGCCAGCCGGGACAGCCACAATGAGCAGTTCTTC.

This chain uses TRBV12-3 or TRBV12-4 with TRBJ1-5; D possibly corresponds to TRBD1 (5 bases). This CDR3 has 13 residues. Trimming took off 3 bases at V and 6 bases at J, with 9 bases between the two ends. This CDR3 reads CASSFRGSQPQHF. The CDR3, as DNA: TGTGCCAGCAGTTTTCGGGGGTCTCAGCCCCAGCATTTT.

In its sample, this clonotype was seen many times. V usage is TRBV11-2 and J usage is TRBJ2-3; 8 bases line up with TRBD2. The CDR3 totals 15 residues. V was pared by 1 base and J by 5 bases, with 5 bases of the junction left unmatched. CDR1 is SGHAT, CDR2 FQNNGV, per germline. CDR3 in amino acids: CASSLVGGAGDTQYF. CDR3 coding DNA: TGTGCCAGCAGCTTAGTCGGGGGGGCCGGAGATACGCAGTATTTT.

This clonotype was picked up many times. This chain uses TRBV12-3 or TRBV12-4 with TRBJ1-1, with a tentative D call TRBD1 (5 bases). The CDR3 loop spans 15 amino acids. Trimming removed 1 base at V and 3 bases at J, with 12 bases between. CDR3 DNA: TGTGCCAGCAGTTTAGGGGGAGTAGGGGACACTGAAGCTTTCTTT. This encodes CASSLGGVGDTEAFF.

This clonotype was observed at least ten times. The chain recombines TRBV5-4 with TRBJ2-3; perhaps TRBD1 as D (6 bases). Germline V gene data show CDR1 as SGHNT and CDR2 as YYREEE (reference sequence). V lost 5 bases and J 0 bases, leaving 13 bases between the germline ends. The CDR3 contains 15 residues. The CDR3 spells CASSSDSFSTDTQYF. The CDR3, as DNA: TGTGCCAGCAGTTCGGACAGCTTTAGCACAGATACGCAGTATTTT.

The DNA of the CDR3 is TGTGCCAGCAGCGAAACAACACAGCTCTCTGGCACAGATACGCAGTATTTT. The encoded protein is CASSETTQLSGTDTQYF. The gene calls are TRBV9 and TRBJ2-3; D gene uncertain. CDR3 length: 17 amino acids. Trimming cost V 3 bases and J 1 base, with 18 bases left between them. Germline V gives CDR1 SGDLS, CDR2 YYNGEE.

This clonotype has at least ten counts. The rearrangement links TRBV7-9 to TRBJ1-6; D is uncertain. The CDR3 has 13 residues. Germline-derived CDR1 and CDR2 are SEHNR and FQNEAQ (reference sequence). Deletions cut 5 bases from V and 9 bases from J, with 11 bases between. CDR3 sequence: CASSPAARSPLHF. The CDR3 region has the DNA TGTGCCAGCAGCCCCGCGGCCCGTTCACCCCTCCACTTT.

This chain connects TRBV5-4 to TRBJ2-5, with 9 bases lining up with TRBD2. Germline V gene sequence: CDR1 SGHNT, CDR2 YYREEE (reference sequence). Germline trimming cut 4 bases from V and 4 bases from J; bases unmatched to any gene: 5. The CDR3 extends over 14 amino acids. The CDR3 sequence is CASSPGTSRETQYF. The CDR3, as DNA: TGTGCCAGCAGCCCCGGGACTAGCCGAGAGACCCAGTACTTC.

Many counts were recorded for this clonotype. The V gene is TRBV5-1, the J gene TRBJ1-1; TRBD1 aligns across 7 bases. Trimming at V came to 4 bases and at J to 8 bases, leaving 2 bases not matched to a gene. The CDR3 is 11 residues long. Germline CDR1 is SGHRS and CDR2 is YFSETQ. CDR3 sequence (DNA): TGCGCCAGCAGCGTGACAGGGGAAGCTTTCTTT. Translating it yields CASSVTGEAFF.

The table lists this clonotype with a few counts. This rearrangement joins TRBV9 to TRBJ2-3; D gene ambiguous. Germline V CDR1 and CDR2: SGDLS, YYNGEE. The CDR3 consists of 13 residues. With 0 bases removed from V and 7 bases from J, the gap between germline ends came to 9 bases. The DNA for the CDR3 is TGTGCCAGCAGCGTAGACCGGGCCTATACGCAGTATTTT. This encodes CASSVDRAYTQYF.

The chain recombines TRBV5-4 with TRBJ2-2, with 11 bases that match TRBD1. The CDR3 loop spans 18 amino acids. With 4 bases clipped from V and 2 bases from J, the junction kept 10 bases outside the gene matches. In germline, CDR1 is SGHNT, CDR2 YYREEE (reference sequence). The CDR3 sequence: CASSHRWDRGDNTGELFF. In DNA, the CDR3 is TGTGCCAGCAGCCACCGGTGGGACAGGGGGGATAACACCGGGGAGCTGTTTTTT. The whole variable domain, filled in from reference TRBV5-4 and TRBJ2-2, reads ETGVTQSPTHLIKTRGQQVTLRCSSQSGHNTVSWYQQALGQGPQFIFQYYREEENGRGNFPPRFSGLQFPNYSSELNVNALELDDSALYLCASSHRWDRGDNTGELFFGEGSRLTVL.

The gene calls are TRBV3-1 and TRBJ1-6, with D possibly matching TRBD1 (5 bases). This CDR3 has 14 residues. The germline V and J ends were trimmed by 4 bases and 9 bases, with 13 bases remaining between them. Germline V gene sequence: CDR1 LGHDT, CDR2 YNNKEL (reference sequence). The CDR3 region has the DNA TGTGCCAGCAGCCTTATGGGGGGTGGTTCACCCCTCCACTTT. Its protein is CASSLMGGGSPLHF.

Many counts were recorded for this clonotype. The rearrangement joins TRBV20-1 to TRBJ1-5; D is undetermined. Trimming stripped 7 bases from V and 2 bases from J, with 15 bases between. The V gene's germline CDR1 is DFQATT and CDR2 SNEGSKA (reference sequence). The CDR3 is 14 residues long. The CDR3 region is CSVFRGEGNQPQHF. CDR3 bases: TGCAGTGTATTTCGGGGTGAGGGCAATCAGCCCCAGCATTTT.

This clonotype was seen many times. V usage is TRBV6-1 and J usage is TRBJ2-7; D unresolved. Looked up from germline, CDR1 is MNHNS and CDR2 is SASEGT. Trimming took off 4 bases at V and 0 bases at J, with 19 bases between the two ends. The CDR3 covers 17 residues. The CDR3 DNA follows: TGTGCCAGCAGTGGGGTTCGGACCCGAGGTACCTCCTACGAGCAGTACTTC. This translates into CASSGVRTRGTSYEQYF.

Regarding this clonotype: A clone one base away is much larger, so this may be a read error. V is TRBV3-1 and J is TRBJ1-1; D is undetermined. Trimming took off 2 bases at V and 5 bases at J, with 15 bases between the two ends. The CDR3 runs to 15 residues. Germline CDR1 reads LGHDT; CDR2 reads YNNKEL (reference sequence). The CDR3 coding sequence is TGTGCCAGCAGCCAACCCCAGGACGGCTCGACTGAAGCTTTCTTT. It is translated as CASSQPQDGSTEAFF.

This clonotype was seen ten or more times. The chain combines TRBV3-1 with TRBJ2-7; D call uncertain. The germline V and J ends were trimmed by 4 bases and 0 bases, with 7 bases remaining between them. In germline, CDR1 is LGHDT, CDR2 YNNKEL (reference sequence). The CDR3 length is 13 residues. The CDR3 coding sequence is TGTGCCAGCAGCCGGACGGTCTCCTACGAGCAGTACTTC. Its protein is CASSRTVSYEQYF.